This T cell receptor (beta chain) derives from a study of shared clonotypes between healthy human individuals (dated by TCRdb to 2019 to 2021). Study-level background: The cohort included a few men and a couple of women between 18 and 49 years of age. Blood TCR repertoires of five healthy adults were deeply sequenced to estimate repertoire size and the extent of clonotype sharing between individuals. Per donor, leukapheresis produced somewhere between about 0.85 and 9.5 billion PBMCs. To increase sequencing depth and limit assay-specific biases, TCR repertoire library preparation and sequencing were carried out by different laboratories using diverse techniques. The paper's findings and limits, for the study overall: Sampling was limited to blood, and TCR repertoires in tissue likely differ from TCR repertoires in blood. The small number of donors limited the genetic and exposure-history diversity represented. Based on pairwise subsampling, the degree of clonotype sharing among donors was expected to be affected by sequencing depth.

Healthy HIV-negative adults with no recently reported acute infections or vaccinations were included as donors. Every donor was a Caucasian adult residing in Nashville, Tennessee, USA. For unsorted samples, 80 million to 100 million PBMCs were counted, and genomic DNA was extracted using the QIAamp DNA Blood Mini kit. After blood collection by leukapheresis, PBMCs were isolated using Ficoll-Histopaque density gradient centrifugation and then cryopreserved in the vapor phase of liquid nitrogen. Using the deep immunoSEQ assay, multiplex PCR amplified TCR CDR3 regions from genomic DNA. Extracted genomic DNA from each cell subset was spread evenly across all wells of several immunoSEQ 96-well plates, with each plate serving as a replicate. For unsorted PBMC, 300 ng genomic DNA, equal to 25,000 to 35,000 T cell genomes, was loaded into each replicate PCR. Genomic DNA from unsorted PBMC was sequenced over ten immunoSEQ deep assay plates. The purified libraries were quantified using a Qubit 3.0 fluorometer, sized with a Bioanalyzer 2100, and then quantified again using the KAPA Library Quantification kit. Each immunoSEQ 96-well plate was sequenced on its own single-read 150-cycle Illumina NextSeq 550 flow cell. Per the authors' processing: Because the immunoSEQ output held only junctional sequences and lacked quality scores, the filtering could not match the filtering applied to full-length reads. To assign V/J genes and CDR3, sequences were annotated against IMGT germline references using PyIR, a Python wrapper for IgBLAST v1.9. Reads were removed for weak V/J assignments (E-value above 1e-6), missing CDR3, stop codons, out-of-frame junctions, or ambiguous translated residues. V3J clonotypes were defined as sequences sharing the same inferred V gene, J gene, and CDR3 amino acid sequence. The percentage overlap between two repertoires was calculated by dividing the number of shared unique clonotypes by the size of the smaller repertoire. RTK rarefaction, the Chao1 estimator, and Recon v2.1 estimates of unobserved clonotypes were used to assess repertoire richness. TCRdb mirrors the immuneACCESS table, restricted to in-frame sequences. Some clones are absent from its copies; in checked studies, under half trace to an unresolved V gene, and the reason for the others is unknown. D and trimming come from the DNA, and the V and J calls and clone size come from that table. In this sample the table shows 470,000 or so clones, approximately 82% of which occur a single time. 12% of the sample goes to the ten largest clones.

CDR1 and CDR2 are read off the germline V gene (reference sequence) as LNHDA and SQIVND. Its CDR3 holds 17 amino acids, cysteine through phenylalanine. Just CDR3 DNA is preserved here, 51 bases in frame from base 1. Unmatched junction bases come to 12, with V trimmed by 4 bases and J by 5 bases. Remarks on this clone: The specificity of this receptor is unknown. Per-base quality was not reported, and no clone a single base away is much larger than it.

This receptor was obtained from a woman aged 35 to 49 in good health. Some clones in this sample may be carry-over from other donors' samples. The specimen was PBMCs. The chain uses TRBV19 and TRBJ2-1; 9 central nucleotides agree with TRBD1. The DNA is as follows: TGTGCCAGTAGTAGCCCCTTCCCGGACAGGGGAGACAATGAGCAGTTCTTC. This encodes CASSSPFPDRGDNEQFF.